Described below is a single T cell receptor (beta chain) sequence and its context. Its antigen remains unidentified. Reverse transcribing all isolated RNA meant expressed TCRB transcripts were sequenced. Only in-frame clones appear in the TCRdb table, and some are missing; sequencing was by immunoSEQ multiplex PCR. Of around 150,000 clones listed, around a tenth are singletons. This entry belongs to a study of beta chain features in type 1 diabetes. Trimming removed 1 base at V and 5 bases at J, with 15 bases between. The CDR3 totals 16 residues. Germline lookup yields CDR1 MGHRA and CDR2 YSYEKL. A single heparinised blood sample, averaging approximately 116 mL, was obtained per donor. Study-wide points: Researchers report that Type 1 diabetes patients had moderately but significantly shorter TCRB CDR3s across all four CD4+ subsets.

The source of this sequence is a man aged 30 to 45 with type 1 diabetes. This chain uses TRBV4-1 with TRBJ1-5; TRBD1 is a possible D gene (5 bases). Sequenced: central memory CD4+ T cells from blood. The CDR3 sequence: CASSQAEGARYQPQHF. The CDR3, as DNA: TGCGCCAGCAGCCAAGCTGAAGGGGCGAGATATCAGCCCCAGCATTTT.